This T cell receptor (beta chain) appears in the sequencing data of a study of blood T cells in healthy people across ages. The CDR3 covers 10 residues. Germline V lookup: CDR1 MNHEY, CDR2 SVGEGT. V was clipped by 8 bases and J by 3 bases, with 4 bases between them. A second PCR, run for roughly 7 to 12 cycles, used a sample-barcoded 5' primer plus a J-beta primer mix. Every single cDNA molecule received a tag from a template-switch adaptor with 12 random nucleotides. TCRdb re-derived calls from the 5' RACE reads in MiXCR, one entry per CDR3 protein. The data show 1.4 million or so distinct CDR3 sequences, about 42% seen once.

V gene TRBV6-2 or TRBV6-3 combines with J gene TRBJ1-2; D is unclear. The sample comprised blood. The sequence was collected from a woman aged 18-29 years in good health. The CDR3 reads CASRDYGYTF. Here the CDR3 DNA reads TGTGCCAGCCGGGACTATGGCTACACCTTC.